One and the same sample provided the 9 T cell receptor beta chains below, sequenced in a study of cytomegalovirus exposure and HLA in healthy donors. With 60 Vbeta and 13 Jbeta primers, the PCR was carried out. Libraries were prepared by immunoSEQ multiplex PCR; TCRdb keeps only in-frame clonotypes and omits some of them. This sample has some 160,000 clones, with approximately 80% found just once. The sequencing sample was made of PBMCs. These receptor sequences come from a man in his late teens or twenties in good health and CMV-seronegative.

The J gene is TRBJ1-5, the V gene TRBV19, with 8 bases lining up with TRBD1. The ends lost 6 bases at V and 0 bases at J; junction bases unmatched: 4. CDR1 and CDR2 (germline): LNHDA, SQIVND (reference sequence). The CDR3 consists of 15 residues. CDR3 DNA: TGTGCCAGTAGGAGACAGGGGAATAGCAATCAGCCCCAGCATTTT. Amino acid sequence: CASRRQGNSNQPQHF.

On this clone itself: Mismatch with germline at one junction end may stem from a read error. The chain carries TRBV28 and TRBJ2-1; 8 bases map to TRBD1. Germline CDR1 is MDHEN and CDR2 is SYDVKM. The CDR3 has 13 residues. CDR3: CASSLRRGQGALF. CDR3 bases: TGTGCCAGCAGTTTACGCCGGGGGCAGGGGGCGCTCTTC.

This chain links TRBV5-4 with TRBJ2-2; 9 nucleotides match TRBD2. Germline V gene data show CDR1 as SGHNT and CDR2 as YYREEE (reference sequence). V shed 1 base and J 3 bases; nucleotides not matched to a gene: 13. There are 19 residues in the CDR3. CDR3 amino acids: CASSLITSGFYWDTGELFF. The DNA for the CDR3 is TGTGCCAGCAGCTTGATAACTAGCGGGTTCTACTGGGACACCGGGGAGCTGTTTTTT.

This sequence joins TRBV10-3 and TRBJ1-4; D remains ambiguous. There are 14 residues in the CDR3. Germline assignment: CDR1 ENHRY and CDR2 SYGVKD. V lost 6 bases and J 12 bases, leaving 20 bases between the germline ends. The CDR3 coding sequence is TGTGCCATCAGGCCGGACCTCTCACGGGAAGAACTGTTTTTT. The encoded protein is CAIRPDLSREELFF.

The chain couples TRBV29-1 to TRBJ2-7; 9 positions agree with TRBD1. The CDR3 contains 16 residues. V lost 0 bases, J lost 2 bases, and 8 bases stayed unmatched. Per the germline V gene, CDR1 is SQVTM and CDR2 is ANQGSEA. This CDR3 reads CSVEERGDRAPYEQYF. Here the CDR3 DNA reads TGCAGCGTTGAAGAAAGGGGGGACAGGGCGCCCTACGAGCAGTACTTC.

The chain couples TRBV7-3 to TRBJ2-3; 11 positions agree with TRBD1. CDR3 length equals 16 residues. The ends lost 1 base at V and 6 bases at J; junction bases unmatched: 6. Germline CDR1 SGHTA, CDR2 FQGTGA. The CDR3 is CASSLRTGGAADTQYF. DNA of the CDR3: TGTGCCAGCAGCTTAAGGACAGGGGGCGCAGCCGATACGCAGTATTTT. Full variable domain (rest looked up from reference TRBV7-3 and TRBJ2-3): GAGVSQTPSNKVTEKGKYVELRCDPISGHTALYWYRQSLGQGPEFLIYFQGTGAADDSGLPNDRFFAVRPEGSVSTLKIQRTERGDSAVYLCASSLRTGGAADTQYFGPGTRLTVL.

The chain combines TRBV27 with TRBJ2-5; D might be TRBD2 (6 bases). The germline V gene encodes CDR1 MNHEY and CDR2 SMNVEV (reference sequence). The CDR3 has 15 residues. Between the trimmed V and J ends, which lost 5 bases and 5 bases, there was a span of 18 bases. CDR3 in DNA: TGTGCCAGCAGTCCCTCGGGACTCCGGTATGAGACCCAGTACTTC. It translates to CASSPSGLRYETQYF.

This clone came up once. The CDR3 loop reads CASSPWSSSGTQYF. CDR3 in DNA: TGTGCCAGCAGTCCCTGGTCTAGCTCCGGGACCCAGTACTTC. This rearrangement joins TRBV27 to TRBJ2-5, with D maybe TRBD2 (5 bases). Trimming removed 5 bases at V and 7 bases at J, with 17 bases between. Germline CDR1 is MNHEY and CDR2 is SMNVEV (reference sequence). The CDR3 has 14 amino acids.

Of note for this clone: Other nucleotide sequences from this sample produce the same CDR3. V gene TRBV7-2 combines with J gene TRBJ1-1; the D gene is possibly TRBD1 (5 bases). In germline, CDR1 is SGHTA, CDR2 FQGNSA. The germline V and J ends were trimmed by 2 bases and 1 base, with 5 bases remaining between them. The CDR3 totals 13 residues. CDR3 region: CASSLTGNTEAFF. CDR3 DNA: TGTGCCAGCAGCTTAACAGGGAACACTGAAGCTTTCTTT.